In its sample, the clone carrying this T cell receptor (beta chain) was seen a few times. The antigen remains unidentified. A sample-barcoded 5' primer and a J-beta primer mix were used in a second PCR of roughly 7 to 11 cycles. TCRdb fed the 5' RACE reads into MiXCR, producing one record per CDR3 protein. The table shows approximately 2,000,000 distinct CDR3 sequences, with roughly two fifths occurring only once. This record belongs to a study of blood T cells in healthy people across ages. Study-wide results and caveats: Both naive CD4+ cell counts and diversity were greater in long-lived donors than in aged donors. It was not known whether donors were CMV positive (a possible confounder of expanded clonotype changes). Estimated diversity across one million T cells was deemed an underestimate.

Germline CDR1 reads MNHEY; CDR2 reads SVGAGI. The CDR3 has 15 amino acids. Deletions cut 6 bases from V and 0 bases from J, with 12 bases between. The authors extracted at least 5 micrograms of total RNA per sample. The TCR was taken from a human donor in good health. Sequencing was carried out using blood. The chain links TRBV6-5 to TRBJ2-1; D is unresolved. The CDR3 bases are TGTGCCAGCAGACTACTACTAAGCTCCTACAATGAGCAGTTCTTC. It yields the protein CASRLLLSSYNEQFF.